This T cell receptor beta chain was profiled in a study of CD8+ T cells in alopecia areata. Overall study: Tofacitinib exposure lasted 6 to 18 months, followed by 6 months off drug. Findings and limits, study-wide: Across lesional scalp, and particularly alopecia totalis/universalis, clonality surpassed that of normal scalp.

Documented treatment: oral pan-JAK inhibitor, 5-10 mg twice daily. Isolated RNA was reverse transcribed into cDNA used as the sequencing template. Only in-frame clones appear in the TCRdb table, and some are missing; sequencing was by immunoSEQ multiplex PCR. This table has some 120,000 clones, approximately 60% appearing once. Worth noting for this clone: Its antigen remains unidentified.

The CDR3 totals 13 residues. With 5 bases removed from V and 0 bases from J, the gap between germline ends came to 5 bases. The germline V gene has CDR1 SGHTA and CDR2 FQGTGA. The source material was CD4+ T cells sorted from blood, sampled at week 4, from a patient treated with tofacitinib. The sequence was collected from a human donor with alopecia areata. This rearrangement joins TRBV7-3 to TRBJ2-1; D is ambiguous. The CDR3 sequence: CASSVRSYNEQFF. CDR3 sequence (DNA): TGTGCCAGCAGCGTGCGCTCCTACAATGAGCAGTTCTTC.